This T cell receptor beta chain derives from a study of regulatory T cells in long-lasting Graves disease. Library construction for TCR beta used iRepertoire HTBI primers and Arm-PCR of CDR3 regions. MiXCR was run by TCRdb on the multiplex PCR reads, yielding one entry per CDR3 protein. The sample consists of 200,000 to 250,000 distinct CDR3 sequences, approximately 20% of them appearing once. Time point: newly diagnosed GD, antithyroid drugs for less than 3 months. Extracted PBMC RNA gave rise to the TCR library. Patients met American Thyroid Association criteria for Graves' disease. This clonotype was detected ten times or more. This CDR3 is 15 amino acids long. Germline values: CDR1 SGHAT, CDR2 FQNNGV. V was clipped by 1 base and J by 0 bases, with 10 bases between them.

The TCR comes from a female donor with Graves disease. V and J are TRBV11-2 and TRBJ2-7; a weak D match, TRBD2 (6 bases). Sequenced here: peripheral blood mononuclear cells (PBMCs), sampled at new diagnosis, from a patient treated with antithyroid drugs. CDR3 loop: CASSLGRGSSYEQYF. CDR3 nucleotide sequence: TGTGCCAGCAGCTTAGGGAGGGGTAGCTCCTACGAGCAGTACTTC.